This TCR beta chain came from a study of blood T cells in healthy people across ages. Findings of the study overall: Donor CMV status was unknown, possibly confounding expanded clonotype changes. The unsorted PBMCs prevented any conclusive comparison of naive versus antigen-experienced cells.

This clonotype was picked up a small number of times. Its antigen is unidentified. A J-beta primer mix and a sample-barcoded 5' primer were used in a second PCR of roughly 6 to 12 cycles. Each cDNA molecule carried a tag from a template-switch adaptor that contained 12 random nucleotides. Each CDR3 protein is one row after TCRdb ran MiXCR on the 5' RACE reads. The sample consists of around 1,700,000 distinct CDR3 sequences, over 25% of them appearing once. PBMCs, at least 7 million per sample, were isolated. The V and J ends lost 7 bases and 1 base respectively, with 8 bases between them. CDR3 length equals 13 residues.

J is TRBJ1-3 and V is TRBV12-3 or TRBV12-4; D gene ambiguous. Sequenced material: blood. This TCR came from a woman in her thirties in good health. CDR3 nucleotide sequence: TGTGCCAGCAACCAACGTTCTGGAAACACCATATATTTT. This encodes CASNQRSGNTIYF.